A single sample is the source of the 7 T cell receptor beta chains below, sequenced in a study of blood T cell repertoires in COVID-19. The repertoire was sequenced with immunoSEQ multiplex PCR; TCRdb's copy has only in-frame clones and lacks some. The data show about 160,000 clones, with more than 75% seen just once and roughly 2.1% held by the top ten. Sequenced input: peripheral blood. These receptors were collected from a man younger than 35 with acute or convalescent COVID-19.

The chain links TRBV5-1 to TRBJ2-5; 7 bases match TRBD2. Judging by the DNA end, TRBJ2-7 fits better; the J call may be wrong. CDR3 length: 13 residues. CDR1 is SGHRS and CDR2 is YFSETQ in the germline V gene. CDR3 in DNA: TGCGCCAGCAGCTTGTCCGGGAGGAACGAGCAGTACTTC. Its protein product is CASSLSGRNEQYF.

The chain uses TRBV27 and TRBJ2-6; no definite D call. V lost 1 base and J 0 bases, leaving 4 bases between the germline ends. Germline V gene lookup returns CDR1 MNHEY and CDR2 SMNVEV (reference sequence). The CDR3 length is 15 residues. The CDR3, as DNA: TGTGCCAGCAGTTTATGGCACTCTGGGGCCAACGTCCTGACTTTC. Residues: CASSLWHSGANVLTF.

J is TRBJ2-7 and V is TRBV5-6, with 10 bases identical to TRBD1. CDR1 and CDR2 from the germline V gene are SGHDT and YYEEEE. V dropped 1 base and J dropped 4; count of bases not matched to a gene: 8. This CDR3 comprises 16 residues. Here the CDR3 reads CASSLPGTGDAYEQYF. In DNA, the CDR3 is TGTGCCAGCAGCTTGCCGGGGACAGGGGATGCTTACGAGCAGTACTTC.

This clone was detected only a few times. The V and J genes are TRBV3-1 (or the pseudogene TRBV3-2) and TRBJ1-1; tentative D call: TRBD1 (6 bases). From germline, CDR1 is LGHDT and CDR2 YNNKEL (reference sequence). V was cut by 1 base and J by 7 bases, with 7 bases left in between. The CDR3 runs to 12 residues. Here the CDR3 reads CASSQGTVEAFF. The CDR3 coding sequence is TGTGCCAGCAGCCAAGGGACAGTTGAAGCTTTCTTT.

In its sample, this clone was seen once. The chain recombines TRBV25-1 with TRBJ1-1; 8 positions agree with TRBD1. The CDR3 runs 15 residues. Germline trimming cut 4 bases from V and 4 bases from J; bases unmatched to any gene: 8. Germline V gene lookup returns CDR1 MGHDK and CDR2 SYGVNS. Here the CDR3 reads CASSADRGTATEAFF. The CDR3 DNA reads as TGTGCCAGCAGTGCAGACAGGGGTACGGCCACTGAAGCTTTCTTT.

The CDR3 reads CASTQQNSGNTIYF. The DNA of the CDR3 is TGTGCCAGCACACAACAGAACTCTGGAAACACCATATATTTT. V is TRBV6-5 and J is TRBJ1-3; D ambiguous. The germline V gene has CDR1 MNHEY and CDR2 SVGAGI. V lost 7 bases, J lost 0 bases, and 10 bases lay in between. The CDR3 extends over 14 amino acids.

This clone was picked up one time. CDR3 sequence reads: CASTPGTSGQRGDTQYF. CDR3 in DNA: TGCGCCAGCACACCCGGGACTAGCGGCCAACGAGGAGATACGCAGTATTTT. The chain combines TRBV5-1 with TRBJ2-3; 11 bases are shared with TRBD2. After removal of 6 bases from V and 5 bases from J, the junction contained 14 bases not matched to a gene. CDR1 and CDR2 from the germline V gene are SGHRS and YFSETQ. The CDR3 runs 17 residues.